These T cell receptor beta chains were read from a single sample in a study of TIL therapy for anti-PD-1-resistant metastatic lung cancer. Profiled with immunoSEQ multiplex PCR; TCRdb holds only in-frame clones, not every one. The profile covers tens of thousands of clones, with about 86% appearing a single time and approximately 5% taken by the ten largest. This sample comprised blood, obtained at baseline. The receptors shown here come from a person aged 25-85 years with non-small cell lung cancer. CDR3s include the opening cysteine and the closing phenylalanine or tryptophan. Fields, in order: J gene, D gene, clone size, V gene, CDR3 protein, CDR3 DNA. The D gene is left open where the match is weak. Expanded clones get a size class; other rows say once, few or many, or leave the size out.

>TRBJ2-5|TRBD1|-|TRBV5-1
CASGESGGRETQYF
TGCGCCAGCGGCGAATCAGGGGGTAGGGAGACCCAGTACTTC
>TRBJ2-5|-|-|TRBV9
CASNPTGLASETQYF
TGTGCCAGCAACCCGACTGGCCTAGCCTCAGAGACCCAGTACTTC
>TRBJ1-6|-|-|TRBV24-1
CATSRDTYSPLHF
TGTGCCACCAGCAGGGACACGTACTCACCCCTCCACTTT
>TRBJ2-7|-|-|TRBV5-5
CASSFRDISYEQYF
TGTGCCAGCAGCTTCCGGGACATCTCCTACGAGCAGTACTTC
>TRBJ1-1|-|-|TRBV5-6
CASSFRPANTEAFF
TGTGCCAGCAGCTTTCGTCCGGCGAACACTGAAGCTTTCTTT
>TRBJ1-5|-|-|TRBV30
CAWRSWGVGENQPQHF
TGTGCCTGGAGGAGCTGGGGTGTGGGGGAAAATCAGCCCCAGCATTTT
>TRBJ2-7|-|-|TRBV6-2/TRBV6-3
CASSYSGRTTYEQYF
TGTGCCAGCAGTTACTCAGGCCGAACGACCTACGAGCAGTACTTC
>TRBJ1-2|-|-|TRBV4-3
CASSQDWILQPRGYGYTF
TGCGCCAGCAGCCAAGATTGGATTCTACAGCCCAGGGGCTATGGCTACACCTTC
>TRBJ2-1|-|-|TRBV6-2/TRBV6-3
CASSPGDGSSYNEQFF
TGTGCCAGCAGTCCGGGGGACGGGAGCTCTTACAATGAGCAGTTCTTC
>TRBJ1-2|TRBD1|-|TRBV11-2
CASSLTGDRGYTF
TGTGCCAGCAGCCTCACAGGGGACAGAGGCTACACCTTC
>TRBJ2-7|-|-|TRBV28
CASSFWGYEQYF
TGTGCCAGCAGTTTCTGGGGTTACGAGCAGTACTTC
>TRBJ2-2|TRBD1|-|TRBV6-2/TRBV6-3
CASSYPQGAGYTGELFF
TGTGCCAGCAGTTACCCACAGGGGGCTGGTTACACCGGGGAGCTGTTTTTT
>TRBJ1-3|TRBD1|once|TRBV7-2
CASSQDGTVGNTIYF
TGTGCCAGCAGCCAGGATGGGACAGTGGGAAACACCATATATTTT
>TRBJ1-2|TRBD1|-|TRBV5-6
CASSLLGGQGAYYGYTF
TGTGCCAGCAGCTTGCTAGGGGGACAGGGGGCTTACTATGGCTACACCTTC
>TRBJ2-7|-|-|TRBV11-2
CASSSSTEPYEQYF
TGTGCCAGCAGCTCTTCGACGGAACCCTACGAGCAGTACTTC
>TRBJ2-3|-|-|TRBV27
CAVAHTDTQYF
TGTGCCGTCGCACACACAGATACGCAGTATTTT
>TRBJ1-3|-|-|TRBV27
CASSLTPPGPGGTIYF
TGTGCCAGCAGTCTTACCCCCCCGGGCCCCGGTGGCACCATATATTTT
>TRBJ1-4|-|-|TRBV6-2/TRBV6-3
CASSPVVGRVEKLFF
TGTGCCAGCAGTCCCGTGGTGGGGCGCGTTGAAAAACTGTTTTTT
>TRBJ2-7|TRBD2|-|TRBV28
CASSPGLAPYEQYF
TGTGCCAGCAGTCCGGGACTAGCTCCTTACGAGCAGTACTTC
>TRBJ2-4|TRBD2|-|TRBV6-5
CASSYKGLAGNIQYF
TGTGCCAGCAGTTACAAGGGACTAGCAGGAAACATTCAGTACTTC
>TRBJ2-1|-|-|TRBV14
CASSRTINNEQFF
TGTGCCAGCAGCCGGACTATTAACAATGAGCAGTTCTTC
>TRBJ2-7|-|-|TRBV18
CASSPGSGAYEQYF
TGTGCCAGCTCACCGGGTAGCGGAGCCTACGAGCAGTACTTC
>TRBJ2-3|TRBD2|-|TRBV27
CASSLSTSGSTDTQYF
TGTGCCAGCAGTTTATCAACTAGCGGGAGCACAGATACGCAGTATTTT
>TRBJ2-7|-|-|TRBV27
CASSLFPSGPYEQYF
TGTGCCAGCAGTTTGTTCCCCTCGGGACCCTACGAGCAGTACTTC
>TRBJ2-7|-|-|TRBV7-9
CASSPGGAEQYF
TGTGCCAGCAGCCCAGGAGGGGCCGAGCAGTACTTC
>TRBJ1-5|-|-|TRBV15
CATSRDRPMGGQPQHF
TGTGCCACCAGCCGCGACAGACCGATGGGAGGGCAGCCCCAGCATTTT
>TRBJ1-1|TRBD1|-|TRBV19
CASSIGQGMNTEAFF
TGTGCCAGTAGTATAGGACAGGGCATGAACACTGAAGCTTTCTTT
>TRBJ2-7|-|-|TRBV27
CASSFRSGPQYF
TGTGCCAGCAGTTTTAGGTCAGGCCCGCAGTACTTC
>TRBJ1-2|-|-|TRBV5-4
CASSLSSGNGYTF
TGTGCCAGCAGCTTGAGCTCAGGGAATGGCTACACCTTC